This T cell receptor beta chain was observed in a study of T cell repertoires in cytomegalovirus infection. Study background: It was the public TCR beta signatures that indicated both CMV infection and matching HLA type. Study-wide results and caveats: CMV carriers having the relevant HLA were flagged by cumulative public TCR beta family frequency. The ex vivo response was dominated by HLA-C-restricted CMV-specific TCR beta clonotypes.

Unmatched junction bases numbered 10, after V lost 5 bases and J lost 3 bases. Germline lookup yields CDR1 SGHVS and CDR2 FNYEAQ. There are 16 residues in the CDR3. MiXCR was run by TCRdb on the reads, yielding one entry per CDR3 protein. The sample includes 150,000 to 200,000 distinct CDR3 sequences, about 20% of them seen just once. A note on this clonotype: Antigen unknown.

This receptor was obtained from a human donor in good health (CMV status not recorded). Some clones in this sample may be carry-over from other donors' samples. The chain recombines TRBV7-6 with TRBJ1-5; 7 bases map to TRBD1. The sequencing here drew on CD8+ T cells from cultured PBMCs, taken from culture after CMV antigen stimulation. CDR3 amino acids: CASSPGGTGDNQPQHF. The CDR3 nucleotides are TGTGCCAGCAGCCCGGGAGGCACAGGGGACAATCAGCCCCAGCATTTT.